The 26 T cell receptor beta chains below all came from one sample that was sequenced in a study of T cells after yellow fever vaccination. Each CDR3 protein is one row after TCRdb ran MiXCR on the 5' RACE reads. The sample consists of some 73,000 distinct CDR3 sequences, around 7.7% of them appearing once. Source: CD8+ T cells sorted from PBMCs, taken on the day of the yellow fever booster vaccination. Receptors originate from a young man who received the YFV17D yellow fever vaccine.

The V call is TRBV5-1, the J call TRBJ2-5; possibly TRBD1 or TRBD2 for D (5 bases each). CDR3 size: 14 residues. With 0 bases removed from V and 3 bases from J, the gap between germline ends came to 9 bases. Germline CDR1 is SGHRS and CDR2 is YFSETQ. In DNA form, the CDR3 reads TGCGCCAGCAGCTTGGGGGGGTTTGAAGAGACCCAGTACTTC. Protein: CASSLGGFEETQYF.

This clonotype was seen a few times. The V gene is TRBV12-3 or TRBV12-4, the J gene TRBJ2-7, with a possible D match to TRBD2 (6 bases). The CDR3 loop spans 13 amino acids. V lost 2 bases to trimming and J lost 3 bases, with 8 bases between them. Here the CDR3 DNA reads TGTGCCAGCAGTTTACGGGGGTACTACGAGCAGTACTTC. Translated, it gives CASSLRGYYEQYF.

This chain uses TRBV4-3 with TRBJ2-7; tentatively, D is TRBD1 (6 bases). Germline-derived CDR1 and CDR2 are LGHNA and YSLEER. V lost 0 bases and J lost 2, with 11 bases in between. The CDR3 is 15 amino acids. CDR3 coding DNA: TGCGCCAGCAGCCAAGATTTAGGGGGAACCTACGAGCAGTACTTC. It encodes CASSQDLGGTYEQYF.

J is TRBJ2-7 and V is TRBV27; TRBD2 matches 8 bases. V dropped 5 bases and J dropped 4; count of bases not matched to a gene: 4. CDR3 length: 13 residues. Per the germline V gene, CDR1 is MNHEY and CDR2 is SMNVEV (reference sequence). CDR3 loop: CASSAGLGYEQYF. DNA for the CDR3: TGTGCCAGCAGTGCGGGACTAGGGTACGAGCAGTACTTC.

This clonotype has only a few counts. This chain connects TRBV24-1 to TRBJ1-1, with D maybe TRBD1 (5 bases). In germline, CDR1 is KGHDR, CDR2 SFDVKD. This CDR3 spans 13 amino acids. V lost 6 bases and J lost 1, with 8 bases in between. The CDR3 DNA sequence: TGTGCCACCAGTTCGACAGAGAACACTGAAGCTTTCTTT. Encoded protein: CATSSTENTEAFF.

The V and J genes are TRBV5-8 and TRBJ2-1, with 13 bases that match TRBD2. Per the germline V gene, CDR1 is SGHTS and CDR2 is YDEGEE. This CDR3 is built from 16 residues. The ends lost 4 bases at V and 9 bases at J; junction bases unmatched: 10. This CDR3 is CASSPTGLAGDAEQFF. CDR3 in DNA: TGTGCCAGCAGCCCGACCGGACTAGCGGGAGATGCTGAGCAGTTCTTC. The whole variable domain, filled in from reference TRBV5-8 and TRBJ2-1, reads EAGVTQSPTHLIKTRGQQATLRCSPISGHTSVYWYQQALGLGLQFLLWYDEGEERNRGNFPPRFSGRQFPNYSSELNVNALELEDSALYLCASSPTGLAGDAEQFFGPGTRLTVL.

This clonotype was picked up a small number of times. The chain joins TRBV2 to TRBJ2-6, with D possibly being TRBD2 (6 bases). Deletions cut 7 bases from V and 0 bases from J, with 22 bases between. CDR1 is SNHLY, CDR2 FYNNEI, per germline. CDR3 length equals 19 residues. The chain's CDR3 is CASTFEWDSDLSGANVLTF. CDR3 coding DNA: TGTGCCAGCACTTTTGAGTGGGACTCGGACCTCTCTGGGGCCAACGTCCTGACTTTC.

V usage is TRBV7-3 and J usage is TRBJ2-3, with 8 bases that match TRBD2. CDR1 and CDR2 from the germline V gene are SGHTA and FQGTGA. This CDR3 contains 12 residues. Unmatched junction bases numbered 2, after V lost 6 bases and J lost 6 bases. CDR3 sequence: CASRLAGDTQYF. The CDR3 region has the DNA TGTGCCAGCAGATTAGCGGGGGATACGCAGTATTTT.

This clonotype was seen a few times. The chain employs TRBV7-9 and TRBJ2-3, with TRBD1 matching over 8 bases. V was pared by 0 bases and J by 4 bases, with 3 bases of the junction left unmatched. Germline V lookup: CDR1 SEHNR, CDR2 FQNEAQ (reference sequence). The CDR3 runs to 15 residues. The CDR3 DNA follows: TGTGCCAGCAGCTTAGCCCGACAGGGGCCAGATACGCAGTATTTT. It codes for CASSLARQGPDTQYF. The entire variable domain, with the rest obtained from reference TRBV7-9 and TRBJ2-3, is as follows: DTGVSQNPRHKITKRGQNVTFRCDPISEHNRLYWYRQTLGQGPEFLTYFQNEAQLEKSRLLSDRFSAERPKGSFSTLEIQRTEQGDSAMYLCASSLARQGPDTQYFGPGTRLTVL.

This clonotype was picked up a small number of times. The CDR3 sequence: CASSYSGMNTEAFF. CDR3 coding DNA: TGTGCCAGCAGTTACTCCGGGATGAACACTGAAGCTTTCTTT. V usage is TRBV6-5 and J usage is TRBJ1-1; D is unclear. Germline V lookup: CDR1 MNHEY, CDR2 SVGAGI. The CDR3 sequence is 14 residues long. The V end was cut by 0 bases, the J end by 0 bases, with 5 bases between.

This clonotype was seen a handful of times. The chain employs TRBV6-4 and TRBJ1-1; D is undetermined. The ends were cut back, 6 bases at V and 6 bases at J, with 14 bases in the middle. The CDR3 extends over 13 amino acids. CDR1 is MRHNA and CDR2 is SNTAGT in the germline V gene. CDR3 sequence (DNA): TGTGCCAGCAGGCCTACGGAGACCTCTGAAGCTTTCTTT. Amino acid sequence: CASRPTETSEAFF.

This clonotype showed up just a few times. V usage is TRBV12-3 or TRBV12-4 and J usage is TRBJ1-5, with D maybe TRBD1 (6 bases). V was clipped by 5 bases and J by 5 bases, with 16 bases between them. The CDR3 is 15 residues long. CDR3 sequence reads: CASSPLRDTHQPQHF. The CDR3 coding sequence is TGTGCCAGCAGTCCGCTCCGGGACACCCATCAGCCCCAGCATTTT.

Many counts were recorded for this clonotype. An end of the junction differs from the germline gene, which may be a read error. This chain links TRBV7-7 with TRBJ2-2, with unresolved D. This CDR3 is built from 12 residues. From germline, CDR1 is SSHAT and CDR2 FNYEAQ (reference sequence). In DNA, the CDR3 is TGTGCTAGCAGTCCCCGGTCCGGGGAGCTGTTTTTT. The encoded protein is CASSPRSGELFF.

Only a few counts were recorded for this clonotype. The chain combines TRBV27 with TRBJ1-1; 7 bases fit TRBD1. Trimming at V came to 2 bases and at J to 6 bases, leaving 9 bases not matched to a gene. The CDR3 sequence is 15 residues long. Germline V gene sequence: CDR1 MNHEY, CDR2 SMNVEV (reference sequence). CDR3 sequence: CASSLVGGQISEAFF. For the CDR3, the DNA is TGTGCCAGCAGTTTAGTAGGGGGACAGATATCTGAAGCTTTCTTT.

The chain has TRBV20-1 and TRBJ2-7; 13 bases align to TRBD2. Per the germline V gene, CDR1 is DFQATT and CDR2 is SNEGSKA (reference sequence). J lost 2 bases, V lost 6 bases, and 4 bases had no gene match. CDR3 size: 14 residues. CDR3 loop: CSASGTSGTYEQYF. The DNA of the CDR3 is TGCAGTGCATCCGGGACTAGCGGGACCTACGAGCAGTACTTC.

The genes are TRBV7-2 and TRBJ2-7; D unclear. Trimming pared 5 bases from V and 0 bases from J, leaving 8 bases between. The V gene's germline CDR1 is SGHTA and CDR2 FQGNSA. The CDR3 consists of 13 residues. The DNA for the CDR3 is TGTGCCAGCAGCGCAACGGGCTCCTACGAGCAGTACTTC. It is translated as CASSATGSYEQYF.

This clonotype was observed a handful of times. The chain employs TRBV30 and TRBJ2-3; D not resolved. The germline CDR1 and CDR2 sequences are GTSNPN and SVGIG (reference sequence). The CDR3 loop spans 13 amino acids. The ends were cut back, 2 bases at V and 5 bases at J, with 11 bases in the middle. CDR3 nucleotides: TGTGCCTGGAGTCTGATGGTGGGAGATACGCAGTATTTT. It yields the protein CAWSLMVGDTQYF.

The chain is built from TRBV20-1 and TRBJ2-7; 9 bases are a match to TRBD2. Germline V gene lookup returns CDR1 DFQATT and CDR2 SNEGSKA (reference sequence). The CDR3 sequence is 14 residues long. Trimming cost V 6 bases and J 6 bases; bases outside gene matches: 12. CDR3 amino acids: CSAAFFLAGAEQYF. In nucleotides, the CDR3 is TGCAGTGCGGCCTTTTTTTTAGCGGGAGCCGAGCAGTACTTC.

The chain carries TRBV19 and TRBJ2-2; TRBD1 matches at 11 bases. CDR1 is LNHDA, CDR2 SQIVND, per germline (reference sequence). This CDR3 region has 13 residues. In DNA, the CDR3 is TGTGTCGCCGGGACAGGGGGCACCGGGGAGCTGTTTTTT. It is translated as CVAGTGGTGELFF.

This clonotype was observed many times. The rearrangement uses TRBV28 and TRBJ2-7; tentatively, D is TRBD1 (6 bases). The CDR3 runs to 15 residues. The germline CDR1 and CDR2 sequences are MDHEN and SYDVKM. V lost 4 bases, J lost 2 bases, and 15 bases lay in between. CDR3 amino acids: CASSSDFSGAYEQYF. The DNA for the CDR3 is TGTGCCAGCAGTTCAGACTTCTCAGGGGCCTACGAGCAGTACTTC.

This clonotype was counted at least ten times. J is TRBJ2-5 and V is TRBV20-1, with 8 nucleotides matching TRBD1. The junction had 10 bases not matched to a gene; V was cut back by 5 bases and J by 2 bases. Looked up from germline, CDR1 is DFQATT and CDR2 is SNEGSKA (reference sequence). The CDR3 is made up of 15 amino acids. CDR3 nucleotide sequence: TGCAGTGCTTCCCGACAGGGGCGGACTCAAGAGACCCAGTACTTC. It specifies CSASRQGRTQETQYF.

This clonotype has ten or more counts. The chain couples TRBV27 to TRBJ2-5; possibly TRBD2 for D (6 bases). This CDR3 comprises 10 residues. V was pared by 8 bases and J by 5 bases, with 6 bases between. Germline CDR1 MNHEY, CDR2 SMNVEV (reference sequence). CDR3 nucleotides: TGTGCCAGCGGGAGGGAGACCCAGTACTTC. It yields the protein CASGRETQYF.

This clonotype came up many times. The CDR3 DNA reads as TGTGCCACCGGGGCAGTTCGAGAGACCCAGTACTTC. Amino acids: CATGAVRETQYF. The rearrangement uses TRBV24-1 and TRBJ2-5, with D possibly TRBD1 on 5 matching bases. With 9 bases removed from V and 4 bases from J, the gap between germline ends came to 11 bases. The CDR3 extends over 12 amino acids. CDR1 KGHDR and CDR2 SFDVKD come from the germline V gene.

The rearrangement links TRBV6-5 to TRBJ2-7; D tentatively fits TRBD1 or TRBD2 (6 bases each). The CDR3 runs 12 residues. The V gene lost 6 bases and the J gene lost 6 bases, with 12 bases spanning the gap. Germline-derived CDR1 and CDR2 are MNHEY and SVGAGI. The CDR3 is CASRPQGLEQYF. The CDR3 DNA is TGTGCCAGCAGGCCACAGGGACTCGAGCAGTACTTC.

There are a few counts of this clonotype. The chain has TRBV11-2 and TRBJ2-5; D is possibly TRBD1 (6 bases). There are 14 residues in the CDR3. V was pared by 4 bases and J by 5 bases, with 14 bases between. Germline V lookup: CDR1 SGHAT, CDR2 FQNNGV. The CDR3 DNA follows: TGTGCCAGCAGCTCGACAGGCCTCCGGGAGACCCAGTACTTC. Protein product: CASSSTGLRETQYF.

The V and J genes are TRBV20-1 and TRBJ2-7; 8 nucleotides match TRBD1. Trimming at V came to 0 bases and at J to 4 bases, leaving 8 bases not matched to a gene. Germline-derived CDR1 and CDR2 are DFQATT and SNEGSKA (reference sequence). The CDR3 is 15 amino acids. In nucleotides, the CDR3 is TGCAGTGCTAGAGATCCGGGACAGGATGTTTACGAGCAGTACTTC. It encodes CSARDPGQDVYEQYF.